Listed below are T cell receptor beta chains from one sample, sequenced in a study of shared clonotypes between healthy human individuals. Sequenced by immunoSEQ multiplex PCR; TCRdb stores in-frame clones only, minus some. In the table there are around 2.1 million clones, 90% to 95% of which are singletons. Input material: naive CD8+ T cells from PBMCs. The receptors come from a man between 18 and 35 years old in good health. Some clones in this sample may be carry-over from other donors' samples. CDR3s include the opening cysteine and the closing phenylalanine or tryptophan. The D gene is left open where the match is weak. Rows give clone size only sometimes, using once, few, many, or a class for an expanded clone.

-	TRBV6-6	TRBJ1-5	-	CASSYLLGQRNQPQHF	TGTGCCAGCAGTTACTTATTAGGGCAGAGAAATCAGCCCCAGCATTTT
-	TRBV27	TRBJ2-7	-	CASSLLPKRNDEQYF	TGTGCCAGCAGTTTACTTCCAAAGCGAAACGACGAGCAGTACTTC
-	TRBV30	TRBJ2-6	-	CAWEGGANVLTF	TGTGCCTGGGAGGGAGGGGCCAACGTCCTGACTTTC
-	TRBV28	TRBJ2-6	-	CASSLGFSGANVLTF	TGTGCCAGCAGTTTAGGGTTCTCTGGGGCCAACGTCCTGACTTTC
-	TRBV9	TRBJ2-2	-	CASSEGGNTGELFF	TGTGCCAGCAGCGAAGGGGGGAACACCGGGGAGCTGTTTTTT
once	TRBV11-1	TRBJ2-3	TRBD1	CAIGRGTGSVDTQYF	TGTGCCATCGGACGTGGGACAGGGTCCGTAGATACGCAGTATTTT
-	TRBV6-6	TRBJ1-1	-	CASSSRTGVGTEAFF	TGTGCCAGCAGCTCCAGGACCGGAGTGGGGACTGAAGCTTTCTTT
-	TRBV10-3	TRBJ1-1	-	CAISEPPGGNTEAFF	TGTGCCATCAGTGAGCCGCCGGGCGGAAACACTGAAGCTTTCTTT
once	TRBV7-9	TRBJ2-2	-	CASSLVGLSGELFF	TGTGCCAGCAGCTTAGTAGGGTTGTCCGGGGAGCTGTTTTTT
-	TRBV4-1	TRBJ1-6	-	CASSQDPTGYSPLHF	TGCGCCAGCAGCCAAGATCCTACAGGGTATTCACCCCTCCACTTT
few	TRBV19	TRBJ1-2	-	CASSIASERRDGYTF	TGTGCCAGTAGTATAGCGTCGGAGAGGAGGGATGGCTACACCTTC
-	TRBV5-1	TRBJ2-3	-	CASSLPERDTQYF	TGCGCCAGCAGCCTACCAGAGAGAGATACGCAGTATTTT
-	TRBV6-1	TRBJ2-7	-	CASSYNSYGDEQYF	TGTGCCAGCAGCTATAACAGTTATGGGGACGAGCAGTACTTC
once	TRBV6-1	TRBJ1-4	TRBD1	CASSRQGSNEKLFF	TGTGCCAGCAGTAGACAGGGTTCTAATGAAAAACTGTTTTTT
-	TRBV7-6	TRBJ1-4	-	CASSLVASGAGREKLFF	TGTGCCAGCAGCTTAGTGGCGTCAGGGGCAGGGAGGGAAAAACTGTTTTTT
-	TRBV19	TRBJ1-5	-	CASSIYLGYGNQPQHF	TGTGCCAGTAGTATCTACCTAGGATATGGAAATCAGCCCCAGCATTTT
-	TRBV11-2	TRBJ1-5	-	CASSLDPGSNQPQHF	TGTGCCAGCAGCTTAGATCCAGGGAGCAATCAGCCCCAGCATTTT
-	TRBV29-1	TRBJ1-1	-	CSVYVRSYTEAFF	TGCAGCGTTTACGTAAGAAGTTACACTGAAGCTTTCTTT
-	TRBV25-1	TRBJ2-7	-	CASSEWHGPDKIWKQYF	TGTGCCAGCAGTGAGTGGCACGGACCGGATAAAATCTGGAAGCAGTACTTC
few	TRBV6-5	TRBJ1-1	-	CASSAGMNTEAFF	TGTGCCAGCAGCGCTGGGATGAACACTGAAGCTTTCTTT
-	TRBV27	TRBJ2-1	TRBD2	CASCVYGASGNCEQFF	TGTGCCAGCTGTGTTTATGGTGCTAGCGGGAACTGCGAGCAGTTCTTC
-	TRBV28	TRBJ2-2	-	CASSPPDSQLTGELFF	TGTGCCAGCAGTCCCCCAGACAGCCAGCTCACCGGGGAGCTGTTTTTT
-	TRBV7-6	TRBJ1-1	TRBD1	CASSLGQWATEAFF	TGTGCCAGCAGCCTGGGACAGTGGGCGACTGAAGCTTTCTTT
-	TRBV2	TRBJ1-4	-	CASSEAVASTNEKLFF	TGTGCCAGCAGTGAAGCCGTCGCCTCAACTAATGAAAAACTGTTTTTT
-	TRBV7-9	TRBJ2-7	-	CASSLGGTSYEQYF	TGTGCCAGCAGCTTGGGCGGGACCTCCTACGAGCAGTACTTC
once	TRBV11-1	TRBJ2-3	-	CASSSHEVGLANTDTQYF	TGTGCCAGCAGCTCCCACGAGGTGGGGCTAGCGAACACAGATACGCAGTATTTT
-	TRBV11-1	TRBJ1-2	-	CASSPTSNYGYTF	TGTGCCAGCAGCCCCACTTCGAACTATGGCTACACCTTC
-	TRBV19	TRBJ2-7	TRBD2	CASSIAGVAGVYEQYF	TGTGCCAGTAGTATAGCTGGGGTAGCGGGAGTTTACGAGCAGTACTTC
-	TRBV29-1	TRBJ2-1	TRBD1	CSGGTGFPYNEQFF	TGCAGCGGGGGGACAGGCTTCCCATACAATGAGCAGTTCTTC
-	TRBV11-2	TRBJ1-4	-	CASSTPGQATNEKLFF	TGTGCCAGCAGCACACCGGGACAAGCAACTAATGAAAAACTGTTTTTT